The 27 T cell receptor beta chains presented below share a single source sample, sequenced in a study of patients and donors after allogeneic stem cell transplantation. In TCRdb, the RT-PCR reads were re-called with MiXCR into one record per CDR3 protein. The sample yields roughly 960,000 distinct CDR3 sequences, roughly 18% seen once. The sequenced sample was blood, either unsorted or a sorted T cell fraction (not recorded which). These receptors were collected from a human donor who was either an allogeneic HSCT recipient or a stem cell or donor lymphocyte infusion donor (not recorded which). It is not recorded whose cells these are; they may come from a transplant donor.

This clonotype was detected only a few times. The chain links TRBV29-1 to TRBJ2-7; 7 nucleotides line up with TRBD1. V dropped 1 base and J dropped 4; count of bases not matched to a gene: 4. This CDR3 is built from 13 residues. CDR1 is SQVTM, CDR2 ANQGSEA, per germline. The CDR3 reads CSVEGPRGYEQYF. The CDR3 bases are TGCAGCGTTGAAGGCCCCAGGGGGTACGAGCAGTACTTC.

CDR3 region: CASSPILGQAQVYEQYF. The CDR3 nucleotides are TGTGCCAGCAGCCCGATCCTAGGACAGGCGCAGGTCTACGAGCAGTACTTC. The gene calls are TRBV7-6 and TRBJ2-7, with 7 bases that match TRBD1. This CDR3 is 17 amino acids long. The germline V gene has CDR1 SGHVS and CDR2 FNYEAQ. With 5 bases clipped from V and 3 bases from J, the junction kept 16 bases outside the gene matches.

The chain employs TRBV4-2 and TRBJ2-7; unclear D gene. The V end was cut by 0 bases, the J end by 6 bases, with 3 bases between. CDR1 is LGHNA and CDR2 is YNFKEQ in the germline V gene. The CDR3 is 11 amino acids. The DNA of the CDR3 is TGTGCCAGCAGCCAAGAAGTCGAGCAGTACTTC. Protein sequence: CASSQEVEQYF.

This clonotype was counted many times. Mismatch with germline at one junction end may stem from a read error. The CDR3, as DNA: TGTGCCAGCAGTTTAGGGGGTGGCAATCAGCCCCAGCATTTT. Translation: CASSLGGGNQPQHF. The genes are TRBV5-1 and TRBJ1-5, with D maybe TRBD1 (6 bases). The V gene's germline CDR1 is SGHRS and CDR2 YFSETQ. The CDR3 covers 14 residues.

V usage is TRBV20-1 and J usage is TRBJ2-1; 11 nucleotides align to TRBD2. The CDR3 is 17 amino acids. Germline lookup yields CDR1 DFQATT and CDR2 SNEGSKA (reference sequence). V lost 3 bases to trimming and J lost 0 bases; unmatched junction nucleotides: 7. For the CDR3, the DNA is TGCAGTGCTAGTCCTAGCGGGGGGCACCCCTCCTACAATGAGCAGTTCTTC. Translation: CSASPSGGHPSYNEQFF.

This clonotype was found a few times. J is TRBJ2-7 and V is TRBV13; D might be TRBD1 or TRBD2, each matching 5 bases. Germline assignment: CDR1 PRHDT and CDR2 FYEKMQ (reference sequence). Trimming removed 5 bases at V and 4 bases at J, with 15 bases between. There are 14 residues in the CDR3. CDR3 region: CASSPAGTKYEQYF. The CDR3 DNA follows: TGTGCCAGCAGCCCGGCAGGGACCAAATACGAGCAGTACTTC.

The V call is TRBV7-2, the J call TRBJ1-4; tentative D call: TRBD1 (6 bases). Per germline, CDR1 SGHTA and CDR2 FQGNSA. V dropped 3 bases and J dropped 5 bases, with 13 bases sitting between them. This CDR3 spans 15 amino acids. The CDR3, as DNA: TGTGCCAGCAGCTTTCACAGGGTATTAAATGAAAAACTGTTTTTT. It specifies CASSFHRVLNEKLFF.

This clonotype was picked up a small number of times. This chain connects TRBV2 to TRBJ2-1, with 12 bases matching TRBD1. The CDR3 has 13 residues. Germline loops: CDR1 SNHLY, CDR2 FYNNEI. V shed 7 bases, J shed 9 bases, and the junction held 4 bases outside the gene matches. CDR3 residues: CASKGQGAGEQFF. In DNA, the CDR3 is TGTGCCAGCAAGGGACAGGGGGCCGGTGAGCAGTTCTTC.

This clonotype was detected many times. The chain joins TRBV12-3 or TRBV12-4 to TRBJ1-2; D ambiguous. With 6 bases removed from V and 5 bases from J, the gap between germline ends came to 16 bases. This CDR3 is built from 14 residues. Here the CDR3 DNA reads TGTGCCAGCAGGCCTACGGACGGATTATATGGCTACACCTTC. Amino acids: CASRPTDGLYGYTF.

J is TRBJ2-1 and V is TRBV4-2; TRBD2 aligns across 8 bases. Looked up from germline, CDR1 is LGHNA and CDR2 is YNFKEQ. The length of the CDR3 is 15 residues. The V and J ends lost 4 bases and 7 bases, in that order; junction bases with no gene match: 9. The CDR3 DNA sequence: TGTGCCAGCAGCCCCGGGGGGGCTTCCCTAAATGAGCAGTTCTTC. This encodes CASSPGGASLNEQFF.

The genes are TRBV13 and TRBJ1-1; D unresolved. V lost 6 bases, J lost 2 bases, and 10 bases lay in between. Germline values: CDR1 PRHDT, CDR2 FYEKMQ (reference sequence). The CDR3 spans 13 residues. The CDR3 here is CASRRDPNTEAFF. The CDR3 nucleotides are TGTGCCAGCAGGCGCGATCCAAACACTGAAGCTTTCTTT.

The sample holds a few counts of this clonotype. This chain joins TRBV7-9 and TRBJ1-1, with D unresolved. This CDR3 is built from 13 residues. Trimming took 6 bases from V and 1 from J, leaving 9 bases between them. Per the germline V gene, CDR1 is SEHNR and CDR2 is FQNEAQ (reference sequence). The CDR3: CASSSYENTEAFF. The CDR3, as DNA: TGTGCCAGCAGTTCCTATGAGAACACTGAAGCTTTCTTT.

This chain uses TRBV25-1 with TRBJ2-6, with D perhaps being TRBD1 or TRBD2 (5 bases each). The CDR3 consists of 18 residues. Germline V CDR1 and CDR2: MGHDK, SYGVNS. V shed 5 bases and J shed 2 bases, with 19 bases lying between them. CDR3 coding DNA: TGTGCCAGCAGTCCCACGACTGGACGAGGGGCTGGGGCCAACGTCCTGACTTTC. Translated, it gives CASSPTTGRGAGANVLTF.

This clonotype was counted only a few times. This chain connects TRBV6-1 to TRBJ2-2; possible D gene TRBD1, 6 bases. V was trimmed by 8 bases and J by 6 bases, leaving 22 bases between them. Germline values: CDR1 MNHNS, CDR2 SASEGT. CDR3 length equals 16 residues. The CDR3: CASWVLRRGKAGELFF. The CDR3 coding sequence is TGTGCCAGCTGGGTACTCCGCAGGGGAAAAGCCGGGGAGCTGTTTTTT.

A few counts support this clonotype. The CDR3 region has the DNA TGTGCCAGCAGTAAAGCGGGGAGGTACTACGAGCAGTACTTC. It specifies CASSKAGRYYEQYF. The chain is built from TRBV6-2 or TRBV6-3 and TRBJ2-7; 7 positions agree with TRBD2. Germline CDR1 reads MNHEY; CDR2 reads SVGEGT. The CDR3 spans 14 residues. V dropped 5 bases and J dropped 3; count of bases not matched to a gene: 7.

A few counts support this clonotype. Likely a read error: the CDR3 ends without its conserved phenylalanine or tryptophan. The limits of the CDR3 on the DNA are not certain, so only TCRdb's listed CDR3 is given. This chain's CDR3 is CASSQAPRSISML. This chain joins TRBV4-1 and TRBJ1-2; the table's D call TRBD1 went unverified against the DNA. Germline assignment: CDR1 MGHRA and CDR2 YSYEKL. A total of 13 residues make up the CDR3, ends included.

The table lists this clonotype with a few counts. CDR3 DNA: TGTGCCAGCAGTTTGGCATCAGGGCAAGCTTTCTTT. Encoded protein: CASSLASGQAFF. This sequence joins TRBV12-3 or TRBV12-4 and TRBJ1-1, with D perhaps TRBD1 (5 bases). V lost 3 bases, J lost 9 bases, and 11 bases lay in between. The CDR3 is 12 amino acids.

This clonotype was detected a few times. The chain has TRBV2 and TRBJ1-1, with D unclear. The ends were cut back, 6 bases at V and 7 bases at J, with 9 bases in the middle. Per the germline V gene, CDR1 is SNHLY and CDR2 is FYNNEI. The CDR3 is made up of 11 amino acids. The CDR3 nucleotides read TGTGCCAGCAGCGGTGGAGGTGAAGCTTTCTTT. Its translation: CASSGGGEAFF.

The sample holds many counts of this clonotype. The chain uses TRBV29-1 and TRBJ2-1; D unresolved. The CDR3 has 10 amino acids. V was pared by 6 bases and J by 9 bases, with 9 bases between. Germline assignment: CDR1 SQVTM and CDR2 ANQGSEA. CDR3 protein: CSVRRFEQFF. The CDR3 DNA is TGCAGCGTACGCAGGTTTGAGCAGTTCTTC.

This clonotype was detected many times. J is TRBJ2-2 and V is TRBV12-3 or TRBV12-4; 8 bases align to TRBD2. This CDR3 has 15 amino acids. With V trimmed by 8 bases and J by 6 bases, 11 bases remained unmatched. CDR3: CASERGGLVSGELFF. In DNA, the CDR3 is TGTGCCAGCGAACGGGGGGGCCTCGTCTCCGGGGAGCTGTTTTTT.

The genes are TRBV6-1 and TRBJ1-1; no firm D call. V lost 5 bases and J 3 bases, leaving 16 bases between the germline ends. From germline, CDR1 is MNHNS and CDR2 SASEGT. This CDR3 is 15 amino acids long. The CDR3 spells CASSNPGGADTEAFF. The CDR3 DNA reads as TGTGCCAGCAGTAACCCGGGAGGCGCGGACACTGAAGCTTTCTTT.

This rearrangement joins TRBV4-1 to TRBJ1-1, with 8 bases fitting TRBD1. Trimming cost V 6 bases and J 4 bases; bases outside gene matches: 10. The CDR3 runs to 15 residues. CDR1 and CDR2 from the germline V gene are MGHRA and YSYEKL. As DNA, the CDR3 is TGCGCCAGCAGGCTCGGGACAGGACCTTTCACTGAAGCTTTCTTT. It encodes CASRLGTGPFTEAFF.

The chain combines TRBV12-3 or TRBV12-4 with TRBJ2-3; 9 nucleotides align to TRBD2. With V trimmed by 4 bases and J by 5 bases, 7 bases remained unmatched. The CDR3 is 15 residues long. CDR3 nucleotides: TGTGCCAGCAGTTGGGGCGGGGGGGCAGGAGATACGCAGTATTTT. Protein sequence: CASSWGGGAGDTQYF.

This clonotype was counted only a few times. The chain employs TRBV5-1 and TRBJ1-3, with D unclear. The CDR3 covers 15 residues. V shed 0 bases and J shed 0 bases, with 7 bases lying between them. CDR1 is SGHRS, CDR2 YFSETQ, per germline. For the CDR3, the DNA is TGCGCCAGCAGCTTGGAAGGGATCTCTGGAAACACCATATATTTT. Its translation is CASSLEGISGNTIYF.

This CDR3 reads CASSPSAGASYNEQFF. CDR3 DNA sequence: TGTGCCAGCAGTCCTTCGGCGGGGGCTTCCTACAATGAGCAGTTCTTC. The V call is TRBV12-3 or TRBV12-4, the J call TRBJ2-1; D perhaps matches TRBD2 (7 bases). The ends were cut back, 5 bases at V and 1 base at J, with 15 bases in the middle. The CDR3 has 16 amino acids.

The sample holds a few counts of this clonotype. The V gene is TRBV5-6, the J gene TRBJ1-5; D call uncertain. The CDR3 totals 15 residues. V lost 4 bases and J 0 bases, leaving 11 bases between the germline ends. Germline CDR1 reads SGHDT; CDR2 reads YYEEEE. The CDR3 DNA is TGTGCCAGCAGCCTCGGGCCCTTTAGCAATCAGCCCCAGCATTTT. Translating it yields CASSLGPFSNQPQHF.

The chain carries TRBV11-3 and TRBJ2-3; 7 bases are a match to TRBD1. Germline assignment: CDR1 SGHNT and CDR2 YENEEA. V lost 1 base and J lost 8; bases outside the gene matches: 6. CDR3 size: 14 residues. The CDR3: CASSLARGTRTQYF. DNA of the CDR3: TGTGCCAGCAGCTTAGCCAGGGGGACACGTACGCAGTATTTT. Based on the CDR3 plus reference TRBV11-3 and TRBJ2-3, the full variable domain is EAGVVQSPRYKIIEKKQPVAFWCNPISGHNTLYWYLQNLGQGPELLIRYENEEAVDDSQLPKDRFSAERLKGVDSTLKIQPAELGDSAVYLCASSLARGTRTQYFGPGTRLTVL.